The 24 T cell receptor beta chains below were found in one sample sequenced in a study of T cells in localized non-small cell lung cancer. Libraries were prepared by immunoSEQ multiplex PCR; TCRdb keeps only in-frame clonotypes and omits some of them. The sample gives 35,000 or so clones, 87% of which show up once; about 7.2% is in the top ten. The sequencing here drew on peripheral blood, taken before any cancer treatment. These receptor sequences come from a woman aged 40-75 years with stage I lung adenocarcinoma.

The J gene is TRBJ1-3, the V gene TRBV18; 7 positions match TRBD1. Germline loops: CDR1 KGHSH, CDR2 LQKENI. The V and J ends lost 3 bases and 2 bases, in that order; junction bases with no gene match: 1. This CDR3 is built from 14 residues. The CDR3 region has the DNA TGTGCCAGCTCACCCGACAGGGCTGGAAACACCATATATTTT. It specifies CASSPDRAGNTIYF.

V usage is TRBV7-2 and J usage is TRBJ2-2; 9 bases fit TRBD2. The CDR3 sequence is 17 residues long. From germline, CDR1 is SGHTA and CDR2 FQGNSA. V gave up 5 bases and J gave up 5 bases; unmatched junction bases: 12. The CDR3 is CASSPGGAGGLTGELFF. CDR3 coding DNA: TGTGCCAGCAGCCCCGGGGGAGCGGGGGGCTTGACCGGGGAGCTGTTTTTT.

This clone was counted a few times. The rearrangement links TRBV10-3 to TRBJ1-3; D is ambiguous. The germline CDR1 and CDR2 sequences are ENHRY and SYGVKD. The CDR3 totals 12 residues. V shed 3 bases and J shed 7 bases, with 7 bases lying between them. CDR3 amino acids: CAISDWTNTIYF. The CDR3 bases are TGTGCCATCAGTGACTGGACTAACACCATATATTTT.

J is TRBJ2-3 and V is TRBV7-8; 8 bases map to TRBD1. V was pared by 6 bases and J by 8 bases, with 16 bases of the junction left unmatched. The CDR3 length is 16 residues. Germline V gene sequence: CDR1 SGHVS, CDR2 FQNEAQ. As DNA, the CDR3 is TGTGCCAGCAGACTCGTTCCCCAGGGGGCGGGCGGTACGCAGTATTTT. Protein: CASRLVPQGAGGTQYF.

The J gene is TRBJ2-3, the V gene TRBV6-6; either TRBD1 or TRBD2 may supply D (5 bases each). V was cut by 7 bases and J by 3 bases, with 8 bases left in between. The CDR3 runs 12 residues. Germline V gene lookup returns CDR1 MNHNY and CDR2 SVGAGI (reference sequence). Here the CDR3 reads CASTWGTDTQYF. The CDR3 nucleotides are TGTGCCAGCACTTGGGGGACAGATACGCAGTATTTT.

The rearrangement joins TRBV7-3 to TRBJ1-2; possible D gene TRBD1, 5 bases. V lost 5 bases and J lost 6, with 13 bases in between. The CDR3 length is 13 residues. CDR1 is SGHTA, CDR2 FQGTGA, per germline. CDR3 DNA: TGTGCCAGCAGCCGAGCGGGGGGTGATGGCTACACCTTC. Protein product: CASSRAGGDGYTF. Using reference TRBV7-3 and TRBJ1-2 for the parts outside the CDR3, the full variable domain is GAGVSQTPSNKVTEKGKYVELRCDPISGHTALYWYRQSLGQGPEFLIYFQGTGAADDSGLPNDRFFAVRPEGSVSTLKIQRTERGDSAVYLCASSRAGGDGYTFGSGTRLTVV.

The rearrangement uses TRBV2 and TRBJ1-1; perhaps TRBD1 as D (5 bases). Trimming cost V 6 bases and J 6 bases, with 8 bases left between them. The CDR3 is 11 amino acids. Looked up from germline, CDR1 is SNHLY and CDR2 is FYNNEI. CDR3 sequence reads: CASRMTAEAFF. The CDR3 DNA is TGTGCCAGCAGAATGACAGCTGAAGCTTTCTTT.

This rearrangement joins TRBV18 to TRBJ2-3, with a possible D match to TRBD1 (6 bases). The ends were cut back, 3 bases at V and 2 bases at J, with 12 bases in the middle. CDR3 length: 15 residues. CDR1 KGHSH and CDR2 LQKENI come from the germline V gene. CDR3 bases: TGTGCCAGCTCACCTGCGGACAGCCACACAGATACGCAGTATTTT. Residues: CASSPADSHTDTQYF.

The V and J genes are TRBV5-4 and TRBJ2-3; the D gene is possibly TRBD1 (7 bases). CDR1 and CDR2 (germline): SGHNT, YYREEE (reference sequence). The CDR3 spans 18 residues. V lost 4 bases to trimming and J lost 0 bases, with 21 bases between them. The CDR3 loop is CASSTTRGASPSTDTQYF. As DNA, the CDR3 is TGTGCCAGCAGCACAACCAGGGGGGCGTCACCTAGCACAGATACGCAGTATTTT.

The chain has TRBV4-3 and TRBJ1-5, with a possible D match to TRBD1 (6 bases). Trimming removed 0 bases at V and 2 bases at J, with 20 bases between. The V gene's germline CDR1 is LGHNA and CDR2 YSLEER. The CDR3 loop spans 19 amino acids. The DNA of the CDR3 is TGCGCCAGCAGCCAAGATTGGGTCAGGGGAGGAGTTGGCAATCAGCCCCAGCATTTT. This codes for CASSQDWVRGGVGNQPQHF.

The CDR3 nucleotides read TGTGCCAGCAGCCGAGGGACAGGGGGAAGCTGGAACTATGGCTACACCTTC. Its translation is CASSRGTGGSWNYGYTF. J is TRBJ1-2 and V is TRBV5-6; the match to TRBD1 covers 11 bases. Germline trimming cut 4 bases from V and 2 bases from J; bases unmatched to any gene: 10. This CDR3 region has 17 residues. CDR1 is SGHDT, CDR2 YYEEEE, per germline.

The CDR3 coding sequence is TGCGCCAGCAGCCAAGATCCTTGGGAGACCCAGTACTTC. Protein product: CASSQDPWETQYF. The rearrangement uses TRBV4-1 and TRBJ2-5, with D unresolved. Trimming stripped 0 bases from V and 5 bases from J, with 7 bases between. The CDR3 runs to 13 residues. Germline lookup yields CDR1 MGHRA and CDR2 YSYEKL.

As to this clone: One end of the junction does not line up with germline, which may come from a read error. V gene TRBV6-5 combines with J gene TRBJ1-3; D unresolved. This CDR3 region has 15 residues. Germline assignment: CDR1 MNHEY and CDR2 SVGAGI. The CDR3 DNA sequence: TGTGCCAGTAGTTATGGGAATCAGGCTGGAAACACCATATATTTT. Amino acids: CASSYGNQAGNTIYF.

The chain combines TRBV7-8 with TRBJ1-2; 7 bases agree with TRBD1. The germline gives CDR1 SGHVS, CDR2 FQNEAQ. The CDR3 sequence is 13 residues long. After removal of 5 bases from V and 6 bases from J, the junction contained 6 bases not matched to a gene. The CDR3 loop is CASSPTGLHGYTF. The CDR3 bases are TGTGCCAGCAGCCCGACAGGGCTCCATGGCTACACCTTC.

This sequence joins TRBV29-1 and TRBJ1-1, with D possibly TRBD1 on 6 matching bases. The germline V and J ends were trimmed by 7 bases and 9 bases, with 30 bases remaining between them. This CDR3 spans 16 amino acids. From germline, CDR1 is SQVTM and CDR2 ANQGSEA. CDR3 loop: CSADPAGGGPGSKAFF. The CDR3 DNA sequence: TGCAGCGCTGACCCAGCGGGCGGGGGCCCCGGTTCTAAAGCTTTCTTT. The full variable domain, its missing parts supplied by reference TRBV29-1 and TRBJ1-1, is SAVISQKPSRDICQRGTSLTIQCQVDSQVTMMFWYRQQPGQSLTLIATANQGSEATYESGFVIDKFPISRPNLTFSTLTVSNMSPEDSSIYLCSADPAGGGPGSKAFFGQGTRLTVV.

The gene calls are TRBV5-1 and TRBJ2-1; D not certain. Germline assignment: CDR1 SGHRS and CDR2 YFSETQ. The CDR3 sequence is 12 residues long. The germline V and J ends were trimmed by 0 bases and 9 bases, with 7 bases remaining between them. This CDR3 is CASSLDGVEQFF. The CDR3 nucleotides are TGCGCCAGCAGCTTGGACGGAGTTGAGCAGTTCTTC.

V usage is TRBV6-4 and J usage is TRBJ2-5, with 8 bases identical to TRBD2. Unmatched junction bases numbered 16, after V lost 0 bases and J lost 4 bases. Germline CDR1 MRHNA, CDR2 SNTAGT. The CDR3 extends over 19 amino acids. The chain's CDR3 is CASSDSEVFGTRCRETQYF. The DNA for the CDR3 is TGTGCCAGCAGTGACTCTGAAGTATTTGGGACTAGGTGTCGAGAGACCCAGTACTTC.

This chain joins TRBV11-3 and TRBJ2-1; possible D gene TRBD1, 6 bases. Per the germline V gene, CDR1 is SGHNT and CDR2 is YENEEA. V was trimmed by 2 bases and J by 7 bases, leaving 12 bases between them. The CDR3 contains 14 residues. The CDR3 here is CASSLPPTGNEQFF. The CDR3 nucleotides read TGTGCCAGCAGCTTACCCCCAACAGGGAATGAGCAGTTCTTC.

The gene calls are TRBV6-4 and TRBJ1-1; 10 bases map to TRBD1. J gave up 5 bases and V 3 bases, and 6 bases lay outside the gene matches. The germline CDR1 and CDR2 sequences are MRHNA and SNTAGT. The CDR3 contains 15 residues. The CDR3 sequence: CASSERWTGGTEAFF. The DNA for the CDR3 is TGTGCCAGCAGTGAGAGGTGGACAGGGGGAACTGAAGCTTTCTTT.

This chain connects TRBV7-6 to TRBJ2-5; D gene ambiguous. Germline CDR1 is SGHVS and CDR2 is FNYEAQ. The CDR3 runs to 13 residues. The germline V and J ends were trimmed by 3 bases and 5 bases, with 10 bases remaining between them. CDR3 coding DNA: TGTGCCAGCAGCTTCAGTCTTAGTGAGACCCAGTACTTC. Its translation: CASSFSLSETQYF. Supplemented by reference TRBV7-6 and TRBJ2-5, the full variable domain reads GAGVSQSPRYKVTKRGQDVALRCDPISGHVSLYWYRQALGQGPEFLTYFNYEAQQDKSGLPNDRFSAERPEGSISTLTIQRTEQRDSAMYRCASSFSLSETQYFGPGTRLLVL.

The rearrangement uses TRBV28 and TRBJ1-1, with D perhaps matching TRBD1 (6 bases). The germline gives CDR1 MDHEN, CDR2 SYDVKM. Trimming left V 2 bases short and J 8 bases short, with 12 bases between. This CDR3 contains 13 residues. CDR3: CASSLDRRSEAFF. The CDR3 nucleotides are TGTGCCAGCAGTTTAGACAGGAGGTCGGAAGCTTTCTTT.

This chain connects TRBV12-5 to TRBJ2-7, with TRBD1 identical over 8 bases. Germline CDR1 and CDR2: LGHNT and FRNRAP. The V segment lost 5 bases and the J segment 2 bases; nucleotides outside the gene matches: 5. The CDR3 consists of 14 residues. The CDR3 nucleotides are TGTGCTAGTGGTAAGACAGGGGTTCCCTACGAGCAGTACTTC. Residues: CASGKTGVPYEQYF.

V is TRBV28 and J is TRBJ1-5, with 8 bases lining up with TRBD1. Germline CDR1 MDHEN, CDR2 SYDVKM. The CDR3 totals 17 residues. V was clipped by 5 bases and J by 3 bases; unmatched bases: 12. CDR3 residues: CASSGAWAGGPNQPQHF. CDR3 DNA sequence: TGTGCCAGCAGTGGGGCCTGGGCAGGGGGCCCCAATCAGCCCCAGCATTTT.

V gene TRBV19 combines with J gene TRBJ2-7; a possible D gene is TRBD2 (6 bases). CDR3 length equals 14 residues. V was shortened by 4 bases and J by 6 bases, with 16 bases between the two germline ends. The germline V gene encodes CDR1 LNHDA and CDR2 SQIVND (reference sequence). CDR3 nucleotides: TGTGCCAGTAGTAAAAGAGTGGGGGGACGCGAGCAGTACTTC. Amino acids: CASSKRVGGREQYF. Full variable domain (missing parts from reference TRBV19 and TRBJ2-7): DGGITQSPKYLFRKEGQNVTLSCEQNLNHDAMYWYRQDPGQGLRLIYYSQIVNDFQKGDIAEGYSVSREKKESFPLTVTSAQKNPTAFYLCASSKRVGGREQYFGPGTRLTVT.